This entry lists 27 T cell receptor beta chains sequenced from one sample in a study of molecular identifiers for immune sequencing clone quantification. TCRdb independently ran MiXCR on the PCR reads; one entry per CDR3 protein. The sample has about 500,000 distinct CDR3 sequences, around 23% seen once. Sequenced material: naive CD8+ T cells from blood, with Jurkat cell RNA spiked in. Subset: FACS-sorted CD8+CD4-CCR7+CD45RA+ naive T cells. The source of these receptors is a human donor in good health. Some libraries in this study had Jurkat cell RNA spiked in.

This clonotype was detected ten times or more. The rearrangement links TRBV20-1 to TRBJ1-1; D gene unclear. This CDR3 has 14 amino acids. V was trimmed by 3 bases and J by 1 base, leaving 12 bases between them. Germline V lookup: CDR1 DFQATT, CDR2 SNEGSKA (reference sequence). The CDR3 loop is CSARDWGSNTEAFF. CDR3 DNA: TGCAGTGCTAGGGATTGGGGATCGAACACTGAAGCTTTCTTT.

This clonotype showed up just a few times. This sequence joins TRBV24-1 and TRBJ2-7; perhaps TRBD1 as D (5 bases). V was cut by 5 bases and J by 3 bases, with 10 bases left in between. The germline CDR1 and CDR2 sequences are KGHDR and SFDVKD. CDR3 length equals 13 residues. The CDR3 sequence: CATSGSGIYEQYF. CDR3 nucleotides: TGTGCCACCAGTGGGTCAGGGATCTACGAGCAGTACTTC.

As regards this clonotype: Possible read error: a much larger clone is one base away. The chain combines TRBV28 with TRBJ2-3; tentatively, D is TRBD1 (5 bases). Germline CDR1 is MDHEN and CDR2 is SYDVKM. The CDR3 runs 12 residues. Trimming pared 9 bases from V and 4 bases from J, leaving 11 bases between. The CDR3 loop reads CASQGVPDTQYF. As DNA, the CDR3 is TGTGCCAGTCAAGGGGTTCCAGATACGCAGTATTTT.

This clonotype was counted between two and nine times. The chain carries TRBV7-9 and TRBJ1-4, with a tentative D call TRBD1 (6 bases). The germline gives CDR1 SEHNR, CDR2 FQNEAQ (reference sequence). The CDR3 spans 14 residues. The V gene lost 5 bases and the J gene lost 4 bases, with 11 bases spanning the gap. DNA for the CDR3: TGTGCCAGCAGCACATGGGACAATAATGAAAAACTGTTTTTT. This encodes CASSTWDNNEKLFF.

The gene calls are TRBV7-8 and TRBJ1-2; 8 positions agree with TRBD1. The V segment lost 8 bases and the J segment 6 bases; nucleotides outside the gene matches: 11. Per germline, CDR1 SGHVS and CDR2 FQNEAQ. The CDR3 loop spans 14 amino acids. CDR3 region: CASSPIRTGHGYTF. The CDR3 region has the DNA TGTGCCAGCTCCCCGATTAGGACAGGGCATGGCTACACCTTC.

At least ten counts were recorded for this clonotype. An end of the junction differs from the germline gene, which may be a read error. The rearrangement links TRBV27 to TRBJ2-7; D is unclear. From germline, CDR1 is MNHEY and CDR2 SMNVEV (reference sequence). The CDR3 loop spans 13 amino acids. CDR3 amino acids: CASSLAGDYEQYF. The CDR3 coding sequence is TGCGCCAGCAGCTTGGCAGGAGACTACGAGCAGTACTTC.

This clonotype was counted many times. The V call is TRBV2, the J call TRBJ2-2; tentatively, D is TRBD1 or TRBD2 (5 bases each). The CDR3 is made up of 12 amino acids. Trimming shortened V by 6 bases and J by 3 bases, and 5 bases separated the two germline ends. Germline lookup yields CDR1 SNHLY and CDR2 FYNNEI. The CDR3 loop is CASRGDTGELFF. The CDR3, as DNA: TGTGCCAGCAGGGGGGACACCGGGGAGCTGTTTTTT.

This clonotype was observed a few times. The genes are TRBV6-1 and TRBJ2-5; possible D gene TRBD1, 5 bases. This CDR3 contains 16 residues. Germline loops: CDR1 MNHNS, CDR2 SASEGT. V was shortened by 6 bases and J by 2 bases, with 19 bases between the two germline ends. The CDR3 spells CASRDLQALRQETQYF. DNA for the CDR3: TGTGCCAGCAGGGACCTACAGGCCCTGCGGCAAGAGACCCAGTACTTC.

The table lists this clonotype with a few counts. The chain couples TRBV19 to TRBJ2-2; tentatively, D is TRBD1 or TRBD2 (5 bases each). This CDR3 spans 15 amino acids. Germline V gene lookup returns CDR1 LNHDA and CDR2 SQIVND (reference sequence). The V and J ends lost 7 bases and 1 base respectively, with 13 bases between them. The CDR3 is CASNWGRENTGELFF. CDR3 nucleotide sequence: TGTGCCAGTAACTGGGGACGGGAGAACACCGGGGAGCTGTTTTTT.

This clonotype was counted many times. As DNA, the CDR3 is TGTGCCAGCAGTTCCCAAGTTGGAAACACCATATATTTT. Translation gives CASSSQVGNTIYF. The gene calls are TRBV28 and TRBJ1-3; D is unclear. CDR1 is MDHEN, CDR2 SYDVKM, per germline. The CDR3 is 13 residues long. V lost 4 bases, J lost 3 bases, and 7 bases lay in between.

The chain combines TRBV24-1 with TRBJ2-6; 7 bases are shared with TRBD2. This CDR3 comprises 16 residues. V gave up 5 bases and J gave up 2 bases; unmatched junction bases: 5. The germline V gene has CDR1 KGHDR and CDR2 SFDVKD. The CDR3 bases are TGTGCCACCAGTGGTGGGCGGGAGCCTGGGGCCAACGTCCTGACTTTC. This gives the protein CATSGGREPGANVLTF.

This clonotype was observed many times. The gene calls are TRBV5-5 and TRBJ1-1, with D unclear. Trimming cost V 0 bases and J 6 bases, with 24 bases left between them. The CDR3 is 18 amino acids. Germline V CDR1 and CDR2: SGHKS, YYEKEE (reference sequence). The CDR3 reads CASSLERVTPESQPEAFF. As DNA, the CDR3 is TGTGCCAGCAGCTTGGAAAGGGTCACCCCGGAGTCTCAACCTGAAGCTTTCTTT.

This clonotype was picked up one time. The rearrangement links TRBV19 to TRBJ1-1; 10 bases map to TRBD1. Germline V CDR1 and CDR2: LNHDA, SQIVND (reference sequence). The CDR3 is 14 amino acids. V lost 5 bases to trimming and J lost 11 bases; unmatched junction nucleotides: 11. The CDR3 DNA is TGTGCCAGTAGTCCCAGACAGGGGGCGGCTGTGGCTTTCTTT. Amino acid sequence: CASSPRQGAAVAFF.

CDR3 amino acids: CAISESGGRETQYF. CDR3 in DNA: TGTGCCATCAGTGAGTCAGGGGGGAGAGAGACCCAGTACTTC. The chain combines TRBV10-3 with TRBJ2-5, with D tentatively TRBD1 or TRBD2 (6 bases each). The CDR3 totals 14 residues. V lost 0 bases and J lost 4, with 9 bases in between. Germline assignment: CDR1 ENHRY and CDR2 SYGVKD.

This clonotype turned up a few times. The V call is TRBV15, the J call TRBJ2-4, with D perhaps matching TRBD1 or TRBD2 (6 bases each). The CDR3 is made up of 15 amino acids. V was pared by 0 bases and J by 7 bases, with 13 bases between. CDR1 is LNHNV and CDR2 is YYDKDF in the germline V gene (reference sequence). DNA of the CDR3: TGTGCCACCAGCAGAGATACGACAGGAGGGAACATTCAGTACTTC. Translation: CATSRDTTGGNIQYF.

At least ten counts were recorded for this clonotype. The rearrangement uses TRBV5-6 and TRBJ2-7; D is undetermined. The germline CDR1 and CDR2 sequences are SGHDT and YYEEEE. V lost 0 bases, J lost 4 bases, and 8 bases lay in between. The CDR3 covers 13 residues. CDR3 in amino acids: CASSLAIGYEQYF. CDR3 sequence (DNA): TGTGCCAGCAGCTTGGCCATAGGTTACGAGCAGTACTTC.

The count of this clonotype is one. A much larger clone differs by one base, so this may be a read error. This chain uses TRBV4-1 with TRBJ2-7; the D gene is possibly TRBD2 (5 bases). In germline, CDR1 is MGHRA, CDR2 YSYEKL. This CDR3 has 15 residues. The CDR3 coding sequence is TGCACCAGCAGCCAAGACCTGGAGGCTGGGGATGAGCAGTACTTC. Protein sequence: CTSSQDLEAGDEQYF.

This clonotype was seen more than once but under ten times. CDR3 sequence: CASSQDRGGLSTDTQYF. In DNA form, the CDR3 reads TGCGCCAGCAGCCAAGATAGGGGGGGGCTTAGCACAGATACGCAGTATTTT. The chain combines TRBV4-3 with TRBJ2-3; D is possibly TRBD2 (7 bases). V was cut by 0 bases and J by 0 bases, with 13 bases left in between. CDR3 size: 17 residues. From germline, CDR1 is LGHNA and CDR2 YSLEER.

This sequence joins TRBV19 and TRBJ2-3, with TRBD2 identical over 9 bases. This CDR3 region has 17 residues. The J segment lost 5 bases and the V segment lost 3 bases, leaving 12 bases of the junction unmatched. Germline V CDR1 and CDR2: LNHDA, SQIVND (reference sequence). This chain's CDR3 is CASSIASGGRAIDTQYF. Written as DNA, the CDR3 is TGTGCCAGTAGTATCGCAAGTGGCGGGAGGGCCATAGATACGCAGTATTTT.

This chain links TRBV5-5 with TRBJ1-1, with 7 bases fitting TRBD1. The trim removed 2 bases at V and 0 bases at J, leaving 10 bases unmatched. Per the germline V gene, CDR1 is SGHKS and CDR2 is YYEKEE (reference sequence). The CDR3 totals 17 residues. This CDR3 reads CASSFFRRGTLNTEAFF. The CDR3 DNA reads as TGTGCCAGCAGCTTTTTTCGCAGGGGGACCTTGAACACTGAAGCTTTCTTT.

The V and J genes are TRBV28 and TRBJ2-1; 9 nucleotides align to TRBD2. The junction had 4 bases not matched to a gene; V was cut back by 7 bases and J by 3 bases. Looked up from germline, CDR1 is MDHEN and CDR2 is SYDVKM. The CDR3 is 14 residues long. DNA of the CDR3: TGTGCCAGCACTGCGGGAGGGGTCTACAATGAGCAGTTCTTC. It yields the protein CASTAGGVYNEQFF.

This clonotype was observed at least ten times. The CDR3 loop is CASSIMEPPGANEKLFF. CDR3 nucleotides: TGTGCCAGTAGTATCATGGAACCTCCTGGGGCGAATGAAAAACTGTTTTTT. The V gene is TRBV19, the J gene TRBJ1-4; a possible D gene is TRBD1 (5 bases). V lost 3 bases to trimming and J lost 5 bases, with 19 bases between them. Germline CDR1 LNHDA, CDR2 SQIVND (reference sequence). The CDR3 contains 17 residues. Using reference TRBV19 and TRBJ1-4 for the parts outside the CDR3, the full variable domain is DGGITQSPKYLFRKEGQNVTLSCEQNLNHDAMYWYRQDPGQGLRLIYYSQIVNDFQKGDIAEGYSVSREKKESFPLTVTSAQKNPTAFYLCASSIMEPPGANEKLFFGSGTQLSVL.

On this clonotype itself: This may be a read error, as it is one base from a much larger clone. This chain joins TRBV7-2 and TRBJ2-3; 7 positions agree with TRBD1. CDR3 length: 15 residues. Germline V gene sequence: CDR1 SGHTA, CDR2 FQGNSA. The DNA of the CDR3 is TGTGCCAGCAGCTCGACAGGGATGAGCACAGATACGCAGAATTTT. It yields the protein CASSSTGMSTDTQNF.

In this sample, this clonotype turned up a few times. A read error may explain this, as a much larger clone is one base away. This rearrangement joins TRBV5-3 to TRBJ2-1; perhaps TRBD2 as D (5 bases). TRBV5-3 is an ORF for which the function is uncertain. This CDR3 region has 15 residues. CDR3 coding DNA: TGTGCCAGCAGCTTGGATACCGGAGACTACGATGAGCAGTTCTTC. Protein: CASSLDTGDYDEQFF.

This chain joins TRBV4-3 and TRBJ2-7; D is possibly TRBD1 or TRBD2 (5 bases each). CDR1 is LGHNA, CDR2 YSLEER, per germline. CDR3 length equals 13 residues. V lost 3 bases, J lost 2 bases, and 8 bases lay in between. Here the CDR3 reads CASSQGDAYEQYF. The CDR3 DNA sequence: TGCGCCAGCAGCCAGGGGGACGCCTACGAGCAGTACTTC.

The CDR3 sequence: CATSRDRGRANEQFF. Written as DNA, the CDR3 is TGTGCCACCAGCAGAGATCGTGGCAGGGCCAATGAGCAGTTCTTC. The chain links TRBV15 to TRBJ2-1, with a tentative D call TRBD1 (5 bases). V was cut by 0 bases and J by 6 bases, with 12 bases left in between. The CDR3 totals 15 residues. Germline-derived CDR1 and CDR2 are LNHNV and YYDKDF (reference sequence).

This clonotype was seen a few times. The rearrangement uses TRBV5-6 and TRBJ2-7; D is undetermined. Between the trimmed V and J ends, which lost 5 bases and 2 bases, there was a span of 11 bases. The CDR3 runs 13 residues. Germline V gene sequence: CDR1 SGHDT, CDR2 YYEEEE. The CDR3 bases are TGTGCCAGCAGGCGTATAAACCCCTACGAGCAGTACTTC. Its translation: CASRRINPYEQYF.